This T cell receptor (beta chain) derives from a study of shared clonotypes between healthy human individuals. Using immunoSEQ multiplex PCR, the repertoire was profiled, and TCRdb retains in-frame clones only, with some absent. The profile shows about 730,000 clones, around 77% of them singletons. The ends lost 4 bases at V and 4 bases at J; junction bases unmatched: 4. Looked up from germline, CDR1 is MDHEN and CDR2 is SYDVKM. This CDR3 spans 16 amino acids. The receptor's source is a woman younger than 45 in good health. Specimen: memory CD4+ T cells sorted from blood. Subset defined: CD45RA-negative fraction. This chain uses TRBV28 with TRBJ2-1, with 13 bases aligning to TRBD2. CDR3 region: CASSWTSGSGYNEQFF. The CDR3 region has the DNA TGTGCCAGCAGTTGGACTAGCGGGAGTGGGTACAATGAGCAGTTCTTC.